This T cell receptor (beta chain) is from a study of blood T cell repertoires in COVID-19. The CDR3 contains 15 residues. CDR1 and CDR2 (germline): MGHRA, YSYEKL. Germline trimming cut 4 bases from V and 7 bases from J; bases unmatched to any gene: 7. Clones were sequenced by immunoSEQ multiplex PCR, and TCRdb holds only the in-frame ones, with some missing. The profile shows 180,000 or so clones, 86% of them singletons. Material: PBMCs or T cells enriched from blood (not recorded which). The V and J genes are TRBV4-1 and TRBJ2-2; 9 bases agree with TRBD2. The clonotype was recovered from a woman aged 25 to 39 who had recovered from COVID-19. The CDR3 protein is CASSRWREGRGELFF. DNA for the CDR3: TGCGCCAGCAGCCGTTGGCGGGAGGGCCGCGGGGAGCTGTTTTTT.